Presented here are 10 T cell receptor beta chains from one specimen sequenced in a study of cytomegalovirus exposure and HLA in healthy donors. Using immunoSEQ multiplex PCR, the repertoire was profiled, and TCRdb retains in-frame clones only, with some absent. The sample has about 76,000 clones; roughly 92% are singletons. Sequencing was done on a sample of PBMCs. These TCRs come from a woman aged 18-29 years in good health and CMV-seropositive.

V and J are TRBV6-6 and TRBJ2-1; no definite D call. Germline CDR1 reads MNHNY; CDR2 reads SVGAGI (reference sequence). The germline V and J ends were trimmed by 6 bases and 5 bases, with 8 bases remaining between them. CDR3 size: 12 residues. The CDR3 is CASRRSNNEQFF. In DNA form, the CDR3 reads TGTGCCAGCAGGCGGTCGAACAATGAGCAGTTCTTC.

The V gene is TRBV7-2, the J gene TRBJ1-6, with 10 bases matching TRBD1. Losses at the gene ends were 5 bases for V and 10 bases for J; bases not matched to a gene: 8. This CDR3 comprises 15 residues. Germline V gives CDR1 SGHTA, CDR2 FQGNSA. The CDR3 region has the DNA TGTGCCAGCAGCCTTGTCTTGGGACAGGGGTCACCCCTCCACTTT. It codes for CASSLVLGQGSPLHF.

The rearrangement joins TRBV6-1 to TRBJ2-1, with unresolved D. The germline V gene has CDR1 MNHNS and CDR2 SASEGT. Trimming removed 1 base at V and 0 bases at J, with 7 bases between. The CDR3 sequence is 15 residues long. CDR3 residues: CASSEGVGSYNEQFF. CDR3 DNA sequence: TGTGCCAGCAGTGAAGGAGTCGGCTCCTACAATGAGCAGTTCTTC.

The rearrangement uses TRBV7-2 and TRBJ1-5, with a tentative D call TRBD1 (5 bases). The CDR3 is 13 amino acids. Deletions cut 5 bases from V and 5 bases from J, with 10 bases between. CDR1 is SGHTA and CDR2 is FQGNSA in the germline V gene. CDR3 in DNA: TGTGCCAGCAGCGGGGCAGGAGATCAGCCCCAGCATTTT. Residues: CASSGAGDQPQHF. Full variable domain (rest looked up from reference TRBV7-2 and TRBJ1-5): GAGVSQSPSNKVTEKGKDVELRCDPISGHTALYWYRQSLGQGLEFLIYFQGNSAPDKSGLPSDRFSAERTGGSVSTLTIQRTQQEDSAVYLCASSGAGDQPQHFGDGTRLSIL.

V is TRBV5-6 and J is TRBJ2-1; 7 nucleotides agree with TRBD1. Germline CDR1 reads SGHDT; CDR2 reads YYEEEE. With 2 bases clipped from V and 7 bases from J, the junction kept 6 bases outside the gene matches. CDR3 length equals 14 residues. This CDR3 reads CASSFQTGWNEQFF. CDR3 in DNA: TGTGCCAGCAGCTTCCAGACAGGGTGGAATGAGCAGTTCTTC.

In its sample, this clone was seen once. The chain combines TRBV4-2 with TRBJ2-5; perhaps TRBD1 as D (5 bases). The V gene's germline CDR1 is LGHNA and CDR2 YNFKEQ. This CDR3 region has 16 residues. Trimming shortened V by 0 bases and J by 4 bases, and 15 bases separated the two germline ends. CDR3 region: CASSQDRGPLRETQYF. Here the CDR3 DNA reads TGTGCCAGCAGCCAAGATAGGGGCCCCCTGCGAGAGACCCAGTACTTC.

The chain combines TRBV11-2 with TRBJ2-3, with D possibly being TRBD1 (6 bases). The V gene's germline CDR1 is SGHAT and CDR2 FQNNGV. The CDR3 sequence is 14 residues long. V gave up 3 bases and J gave up 1 base, with 8 bases separating them. CDR3 coding DNA: TGTGCCAGCAGCTTGGACAGCGGCACAGATACGCAGTATTTT. Its translation: CASSLDSGTDTQYF. The full variable domain, in which reference TRBV11-2 and TRBJ2-3 provide the parts outside the CDR3, is EAGVAQSPRYKIIEKRQSVAFWCNPISGHATLYWYQQILGQGPKLLIQFQNNGVVDDSQLPKDRFSAERLKGVDSTLKIQPAKLEDSAVYLCASSLDSGTDTQYFGPGTRLTVL.

This clone has only one observation. The chain employs TRBV6-5 and TRBJ2-1, with 7 positions matching TRBD2. V dropped 0 bases and J dropped 7; count of bases not matched to a gene: 9. Germline lookup yields CDR1 MNHEY and CDR2 SVGAGI. The CDR3 length is 16 residues. The CDR3 nucleotides read TGTGCCAGCAGTTACTCGGGCGGGGAGGGTTGGAATGAGCAGTTCTTC. It translates to CASSYSGGEGWNEQFF.

This clone has only one observation. This sequence joins TRBV7-9 and TRBJ2-7; TRBD1 aligns across 7 bases. The length of the CDR3 is 12 residues. Trimming took 5 bases from V and 6 from J; bases not matched to a gene: 4. The V gene's germline CDR1 is SEHNR and CDR2 FQNEAQ (reference sequence). The CDR3 DNA sequence: TGTGCCAGCAGCCCGACAGGGTCCGAGCAGTACTTC. Its protein is CASSPTGSEQYF.

V usage is TRBV5-1 and J usage is TRBJ2-3; 8 nucleotides match TRBD2. This CDR3 contains 15 residues. With V trimmed by 8 bases and J by 5 bases, 13 bases remained unmatched. Germline-derived CDR1 and CDR2 are SGHRS and YFSETQ. The CDR3: CASKSGSGLGDTQYF. The DNA for the CDR3 is TGCGCCAGTAAGAGCGGGAGCGGGCTCGGAGATACGCAGTATTTT.